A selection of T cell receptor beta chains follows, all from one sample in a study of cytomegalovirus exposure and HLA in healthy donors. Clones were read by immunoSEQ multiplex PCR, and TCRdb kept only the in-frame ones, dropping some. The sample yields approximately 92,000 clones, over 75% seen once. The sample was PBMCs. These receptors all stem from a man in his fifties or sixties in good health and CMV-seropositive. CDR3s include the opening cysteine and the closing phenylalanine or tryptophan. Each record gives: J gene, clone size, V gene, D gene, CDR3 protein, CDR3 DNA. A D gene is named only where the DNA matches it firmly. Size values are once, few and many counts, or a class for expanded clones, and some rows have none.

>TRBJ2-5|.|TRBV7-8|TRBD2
CASSLGVLAGGLQETQYF
TGTGCCAGCAGCTTAGGAGTACTAGCGGGGGGTCTCCAAGAGACCCAGTACTTC
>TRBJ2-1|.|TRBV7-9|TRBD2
CASSLGLVQDEQFF
TGTGCCAGCAGCCTGGGACTAGTCCAAGATGAGCAGTTCTTC
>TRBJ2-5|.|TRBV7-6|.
CASSLGIQTTQETQYF
TGTGCCAGCAGCTTAGGTATACAGACCACCCAAGAGACCCAGTACTTC
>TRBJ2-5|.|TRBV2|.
CASRWGSGEETQYF
TGTGCCAGCAGGTGGGGGTCGGGGGAGGAGACCCAGTACTTC
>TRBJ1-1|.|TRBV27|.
CAGSARTANTEAFF
TGTGCCGGCAGTGCCCGGACAGCGAACACTGAAGCTTTCTTT
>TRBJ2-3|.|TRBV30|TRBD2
CAWSLAGAYTDTQYF
TGTGCCTGGAGTCTAGCGGGGGCCTACACAGATACGCAGTATTTT
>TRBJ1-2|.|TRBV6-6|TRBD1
CASSLGQNYGYTF
TGTGCCAGCAGCCTGGGACAGAACTATGGCTACACCTTC
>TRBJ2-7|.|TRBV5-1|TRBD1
CASSLGQSIYEQYF
TGCGCCAGCAGCCTGGGACAGTCGATCTACGAGCAGTACTTC
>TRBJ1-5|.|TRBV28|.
CASSYPAPGGQPQHF
TGTGCCAGCAGTTATCCGGCCCCGGGGGGTCAGCCCCAGCATTTT
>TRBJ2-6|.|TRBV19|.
CASGRGYSGANVLTF
TGTGCCAGTGGACGGGGATACTCTGGGGCCAACGTCCTGACTTTC
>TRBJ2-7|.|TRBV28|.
CASNGRNYEQYF
TGTGCCAGCAACGGCAGAAACTACGAGCAGTACTTC
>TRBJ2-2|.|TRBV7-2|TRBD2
CASSWGTSAGELFF
TGTGCCAGCAGCTGGGGGACTAGCGCCGGGGAGCTGTTTTTT
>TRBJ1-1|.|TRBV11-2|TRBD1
CASSLVTGVNTEAFF
TGTGCCAGCAGCTTAGTTACAGGGGTTAACACTGAAGCTTTCTTT
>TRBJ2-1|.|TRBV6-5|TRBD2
CASSYSGLAGGNEQFF
TGTGCCAGCAGTTACTCTGGACTAGCGGGGGGCAATGAGCAGTTCTTC
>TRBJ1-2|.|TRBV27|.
CASSLGGNYGYTF
TGTGCCAGCAGTTTGGGGGGGAACTATGGCTACACCTTC
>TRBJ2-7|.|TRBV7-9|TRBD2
CASSPVAGEVYEQYF
TGTGCCAGCAGCCCCGTAGCGGGGGAGGTCTACGAGCAGTACTTC
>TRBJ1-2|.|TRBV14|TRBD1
CASSQQTGGGYGYPF
TGTGCCAGCAGCCAACAAACAGGGGGAGGCTATGGCTACCCCTTC
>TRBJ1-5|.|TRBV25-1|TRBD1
CASSGRQGAGQPQHF
TGTGCCAGCAGTGGCCGACAGGGGGCAGGTCAGCCCCAGCATTTT
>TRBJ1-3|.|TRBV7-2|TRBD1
CASSFTGTAGNTIYF
TGTGCCAGCAGCTTTACCGGGACAGCTGGAAACACCATATATTTT
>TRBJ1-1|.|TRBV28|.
CASSVTGSWTEAFF
TGTGCCAGCAGTGTAACGGGGAGTTGGACTGAAGCTTTCTTT
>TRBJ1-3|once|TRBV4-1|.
CASSLLDTIYF
TGCGCCAGCAGTCTATTGGACACCATATATTTT
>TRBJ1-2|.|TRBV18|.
CASSPNRVDGYTF
TGTGCCAGCTCACCCAACAGGGTAGATGGCTACACCTTC
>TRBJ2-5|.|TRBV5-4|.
CASSLSRGGAGETQYF
TGTGCCAGCAGCTTGAGCCGAGGGGGGGCCGGAGAGACCCAGTACTTC
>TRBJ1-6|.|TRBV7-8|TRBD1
CASSATGGNSPLHF
TGTGCCAGCAGCGCAACAGGGGGAAATTCACCCCTCCACTTT
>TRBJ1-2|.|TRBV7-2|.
CASSLASDYGYTF
TGTGCCAGCAGCTTAGCCAGTGACTATGGCTACACCTTC
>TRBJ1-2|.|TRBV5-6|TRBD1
CASSSSLQWTGIPGYTF
TGTGCCAGCAGCTCCTCACTTCAATGGACAGGAATTCCTGGCTACACCTTC
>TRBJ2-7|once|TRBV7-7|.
CASSLESGSYEQYF
TGTGCCAGCAGCTTAGAGTCCGGTTCCTACGAGCAGTACTTC
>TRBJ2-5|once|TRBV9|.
CASSVEGDRLRETQYF
TGTGCCAGCAGCGTAGAAGGGGATCGGCTGCGGGAGACCCAGTACTTC
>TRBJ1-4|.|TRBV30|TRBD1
CAWDTRGQKEKLFF
TGTGCCTGGGATACCAGGGGGCAGAAGGAAAAACTGTTTTTT
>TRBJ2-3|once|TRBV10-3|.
CAISESGDTQYF
TGTGCCATCAGTGAGTCTGGCGATACGCAGTATTTT
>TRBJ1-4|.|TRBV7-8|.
CASSLAAGATNEKLFF
TGTGCCAGCAGCTTAGCGGCGGGGGCAACTAATGAAAAACTGTTTTTT
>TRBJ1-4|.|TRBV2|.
CATQNVRSRVFF
TGTGCCACCCAAAACGTCAGGAGCAGGGTGTTTTTT
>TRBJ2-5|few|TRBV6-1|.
CASRRPRAQETQYF
TGTGCCAGCAGACGACCCAGGGCCCAAGAGACCCAGTACTTC
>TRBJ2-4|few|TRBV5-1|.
CASSLELGGAKNIQYF
TGCGCCAGCAGCTTGGAACTCGGGGGAGCCAAAAACATTCAGTACTTC
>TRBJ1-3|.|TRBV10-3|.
CAISEGTGNTIYF
TGTGCCATCAGTGAGGGCACTGGAAACACCATATATTTT
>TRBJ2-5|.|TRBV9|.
CASGEGTRQETQYF
TGTGCCAGCGGAGAGGGAACACGACAAGAGACCCAGTACTTC
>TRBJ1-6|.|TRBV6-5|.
CASREDSYNSPLHF
TGTGCCAGCAGAGAGGACAGTTATAATTCACCCCTCCACTTT
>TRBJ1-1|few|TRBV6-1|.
CASSEQGSMNTEAFF
TGTGCCAGCAGTGAACAGGGTTCCATGAACACTGAAGCTTTCTTT
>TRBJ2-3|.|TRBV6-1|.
CASSEWRLGDGSTDTQYF
TGTGCCAGCAGTGAATGGAGGCTGGGAGACGGGAGCACAGATACGCAGTATTTT
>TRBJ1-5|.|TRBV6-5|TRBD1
CASNPIDRAQPQHF
TGTGCCAGCAACCCCATTGACAGGGCCCAGCCCCAGCATTTT
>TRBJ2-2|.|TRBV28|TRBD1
CASSPQGTGTGELFF
TGTGCCAGCAGTCCACAGGGGACCGGCACCGGGGAGCTGTTTTTT
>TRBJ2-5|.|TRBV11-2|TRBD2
CASTLAPGLGQETQYF
TGTGCCAGCACCCTAGCGCCGGGACTAGGTCAAGAGACCCAGTACTTC
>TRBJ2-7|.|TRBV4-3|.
CASSQGRQATIGEQYF
TGCGCCAGCAGCCAAGGACGACAGGCAACGATTGGCGAGCAGTACTTC
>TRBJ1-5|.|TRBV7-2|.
CASSRGTGLYQPQNF
TGTGCCAGCAGCCGTGGCACAGGGTTATATCAGCCCCAGAATTTT
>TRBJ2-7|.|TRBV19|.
CASKYGGESYEQYF
TGTGCCAGTAAGTACGGAGGGGAGTCCTACGAGCAGTACTTC
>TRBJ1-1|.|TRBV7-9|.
CASSLMKLGVGTEAFF
TGTGCCAGCAGCTTAATGAAGCTGGGAGTGGGGACTGAAGCTTTCTTT
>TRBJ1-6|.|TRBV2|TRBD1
CASSESVTGVSPLHF
TGTGCCAGCAGTGAATCAGTGACAGGGGTATCACCCCTCCACTTT
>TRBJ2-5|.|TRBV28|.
CASSSHSRTQYF
TGTGCCAGCAGTTCACACAGCAGGACCCAGTACTTC